The 27 T cell receptor beta chains presented below share a single source sample, sequenced in a study of tumor-infiltrating lymphocytes in oesophageal squamous cell carcinoma. MiXCR was run by TCRdb on the PCR reads, yielding one entry per CDR3 protein. Among approximately 15,000 distinct CDR3 sequences, under 70% were seen once, and the ten largest hold more than 35%. Input material: esophageal tumor tissue. The receptors originated from a female donor with esophageal squamous cell carcinoma.

A few counts support this clonotype. This chain joins TRBV30 and TRBJ2-7, with a possible D match to TRBD2 (6 bases). From germline, CDR1 is GTSNPN and CDR2 SVGIG (reference sequence). The ends were cut back, 1 base at V and 3 bases at J, with 19 bases in the middle. This CDR3 comprises 16 residues. DNA of the CDR3: TGTGCCTGGAGTGCCACGGGGTGGGAGGTAATCTACGAGCAGTACTTC. Protein sequence: CAWSATGWEVIYEQYF.

This clonotype showed up just a few times. No conserved phenylalanine or tryptophan ends this CDR3, so it is likely a read error. The DNA is left out, because the CDR3 cannot be placed on it with certainty; the CDR3 is given as TCRdb lists it. The chain joins TRBV5-1 to TRBJ2-4. From its first to its last residue, the CDR3 has 8 amino acids. Germline CDR1 and CDR2: SGHRS and YFSETQ. The chain's CDR3 is CASSLDSY.

This chain connects TRBV7-2 to TRBJ2-7; D unclear. TRBJ2-1 explains the end of the DNA better; the J call may be wrong. Germline assignment: CDR1 SGHTA and CDR2 FQGNSA. The CDR3 is made up of 13 amino acids. CDR3 sequence (DNA): TGTGCCAGCAGCTTAGACCAGATGGGTGAGCAGTTCTTC. It specifies CASSLDQMGEQFF.

By share of the sample, this clonotype is medium-sized (0.01 to 0.1%). The V call is TRBV7-9, the J call TRBJ1-5; 7 bases are a match to TRBD1. This CDR3 has 14 residues. Germline V lookup: CDR1 SEHNR, CDR2 FQNEAQ (reference sequence). The V segment lost 5 bases and the J segment 2 bases; nucleotides outside the gene matches: 3. The CDR3 DNA follows: TGTGCCAGCAGCAGTACAGGGGGCAATCAGCCCCAGCATTTT. This sequence encodes CASSSTGGNQPQHF.

J is TRBJ2-5 and V is TRBV12-3 or TRBV12-4; D not certain. The J call is uncertain, as TRBJ2-7 better fits the DNA end. The CDR3 has 11 amino acids. This chain's CDR3 is CASSSYYEQYF. CDR3 in DNA: TGTGCCAGCAGTTCCTACTACGAGCAGTACTTC.

The V gene is TRBV7-8, the J gene TRBJ1-1, with 8 positions matching TRBD1. CDR1 and CDR2 from the germline V gene are SGHVS and FQNEAQ. Unmatched junction bases numbered 3, after V lost 5 bases and J lost 1 base. This CDR3 spans 14 amino acids. The CDR3 protein is CASSTDRGNTEAFF. The CDR3 DNA sequence: TGTGCCAGCAGCACAGACAGGGGGAACACTGAAGCTTTCTTT. The full variable domain, in which reference TRBV7-8 and TRBJ1-1 provide the parts outside the CDR3, is GAGVSQSPRYKVAKRGQDVALRCDPISGHVSLFWYQQALGQGPEFLTYFQNEAQLDKSGLPSDRFFAERPEGSVSTLKIQRTQQEDSAVYLCASSTDRGNTEAFFGQGTRLTVV.

This clonotype was observed a few times. The gene calls are TRBV6-1 and TRBJ2-2; D call uncertain. The germline V and J ends were trimmed by 5 bases and 6 bases, with 10 bases remaining between them. Germline V CDR1 and CDR2: MNHNS, SASEGT. The CDR3 spans 13 residues. CDR3 nucleotide sequence: TGTGCCAGCAGTTCCCCCCGAGCCGGGGAGCTGTTTTTT. It specifies CASSSPRAGELFF.

In regard to this clonotype: In this CDR3 the conserved last residue, phenylalanine or tryptophan, is missing, so a read error is likely. Because the CDR3's place on the DNA is in doubt, the DNA is left out and the CDR3 is given as listed by TCRdb. CDR3 sequence: CAIRIDSGAYNEQYFGP. This rearrangement joins TRBV10-3 to TRBJ2-3; the table gives TRBD2 as D, unverified against the DNA. Both ends counted, the CDR3 spans 17 residues. The V gene's germline CDR1 is ENHRY and CDR2 SYGVKD.

In this sample, this clonotype turned up once. V and J are TRBV7-2 and TRBJ2-4; D is possibly TRBD2 (6 bases). There are 15 residues in the CDR3. Germline V gene data show CDR1 as SGHTA and CDR2 as FQGNSA. V was cut by 4 bases and J by 3 bases, with 13 bases left in between. The CDR3 DNA reads TGTGCCAGCAGCTCTTGGGGGGACTTCAAAAACATTCAGTACTTC. It encodes CASSSWGDFKNIQYF. Drawing the rest from reference TRBV7-2 and TRBJ2-4, the complete variable domain is GAGVSQSPSNKVTEKGKDVELRCDPISGHTALYWYRQSLGQGLEFLIYFQGNSAPDKSGLPSDRFSAERTGGSVSTLTIQRTQQEDSAVYLCASSSWGDFKNIQYFGAGTRLSVL.

The CDR3 DNA follows: TGTGCCAGCAGCCACGACAGGGCTGGGGCCAACGTCCTGACTTTC. This encodes CASSHDRAGANVLTF. The J gene is TRBJ2-6, the V gene TRBV6-6; TRBD1 matches 7 bases. The CDR3 totals 15 residues. V was clipped by 6 bases and J by 2 bases; unmatched bases: 4. Germline V gene sequence: CDR1 MNHNY, CDR2 SVGAGI (reference sequence).

This chain links TRBV6-5 with TRBJ2-1; D is possibly TRBD2 (5 bases). The CDR3 runs to 16 residues. V lost 2 bases and J 1 base, leaving 12 bases between the germline ends. Germline CDR1 MNHEY, CDR2 SVGAGI. DNA of the CDR3: TGTGCCAGCAGTTACCCTACCACGGGGTCCTACAATGAGCAGTTCTTC. It translates to CASSYPTTGSYNEQFF.

This clonotype was seen more than once but under ten times. The CDR3 DNA is TGTGCCAGCAGCCAAGGACTAAGCACAGATACGCAGTATTTT. Translating it yields CASSQGLSTDTQYF. The chain uses TRBV7-9 and TRBJ2-3, with D maybe TRBD2 (6 bases). The CDR3 is 14 residues long. CDR1 is SEHNR, CDR2 FQNEAQ, per germline (reference sequence). The V end was cut by 5 bases, the J end by 0 bases, with 9 bases between.

The rearrangement uses TRBV7-8 and TRBJ2-5; 8 nucleotides match TRBD2. The DNA end is more similar to TRBJ2-1, so the J call may be wrong. There are 16 residues in the CDR3. Germline V gene lookup returns CDR1 SGHVS and CDR2 FQNEAQ. In DNA, the CDR3 is TGTGCCAGCAGCTTATTCCTCGGGGGGGCTACCTACGAGCAGTTCTTC. Protein product: CASSLFLGGATYEQFF.

This chain uses TRBV7-2 with TRBJ2-1; D is uncertain. The closer fit of TRBJ1-2 to the DNA end suggests the J call may be wrong. The CDR3 has 13 residues. Germline V gene data show CDR1 as SGHTA and CDR2 as FQGNSA. CDR3 residues: CASSSGPNYGYTF. The CDR3, as DNA: TGTGCCAGCAGCTCCGGACCTAACTATGGCTACACCTTC.

The V gene is TRBV7-3, the J gene TRBJ2-5, with TRBD2 matching 9 bases. V gave up 1 base and J gave up 11 bases; unmatched junction bases: 8. Germline CDR1 reads SGHTA; CDR2 reads FQGTGA. CDR3 length equals 14 residues. The CDR3 reads CASSLSGGGAEQYF. DNA of the CDR3: TGTGCCAGCAGCTTAAGCGGGGGGGGGGCTGAGCAGTACTTC. Based on the CDR3 plus reference TRBV7-3 and TRBJ2-5, the full variable domain is GAGVSQTPSNKVTEKGKYVELRCDPISGHTALYWYRQSLGQGPEFLIYFQGTGAADDSGLPNDRFFAVRPEGSVSTLKIQRTERGDSAVYLCASSLSGGGAEQYFGPGTRLLVL.

The chain combines TRBV27 with TRBJ2-3, with D possibly being TRBD2 (7 bases). This CDR3 has 15 amino acids. Trimming stripped 6 bases from V and 0 bases from J, with 13 bases between. Looked up from germline, CDR1 is MNHEY and CDR2 is SMNVEV (reference sequence). Here the CDR3 DNA reads TGTGCCAGCAGAGGGGGGGGCCGGAGCACAGATACGCAGTATTTT. Translation gives CASRGGGRSTDTQYF.

In this sample, this clonotype turned up many times. The chain links TRBV2 to TRBJ2-3; weak D call: TRBD2 (6 bases). With 3 bases removed from V and 3 bases from J, the gap between germline ends came to 13 bases. Germline CDR1 is SNHLY and CDR2 is FYNNEI. CDR3 size: 15 residues. The CDR3 coding sequence is TGTGCCAGCAGTGATCTTCGAGGGAGGACAGATACGCAGTATTTT. Its translation: CASSDLRGRTDTQYF.

The chain combines TRBV14 with TRBJ2-1; TRBD2 agrees at 8 bases. The CDR3 is made up of 17 amino acids. Germline V gives CDR1 SGHDN, CDR2 FVKESK. With 0 bases clipped from V and 3 bases from J, the junction kept 7 bases outside the gene matches. This chain's CDR3 is CASSQEYRLAYYNEQFF. The CDR3 DNA reads TGTGCCAGCAGCCAAGAGTATCGACTAGCGTACTACAATGAGCAGTTCTTC.

V gene TRBV7-6 combines with J gene TRBJ2-3; D is uncertain. The CDR3 has 14 residues. Germline V lookup: CDR1 SGHVS, CDR2 FNYEAQ. Between the trimmed V and J ends, which lost 3 bases and 4 bases, there was a span of 11 bases. The CDR3 coding sequence is TGTGCCAGCAGCTTGGCCTTGAGTCCAGATACGCAGTATTTT. Residues: CASSLALSPDTQYF.

The rearrangement uses TRBV19 and TRBJ2-1, with 7 nucleotides matching TRBD1. TRBJ2-7 matches the DNA end more closely, so the J call is doubtful. This CDR3 contains 12 residues. The V gene's germline CDR1 is LNHDA and CDR2 SQIVND (reference sequence). DNA of the CDR3: TGTGCCAGTAGGCTAACAGGGGAGGAGCAGTACTTC. This gives the protein CASRLTGEEQYF.

This clonotype appeared once. This rearrangement joins TRBV6-6 to TRBJ2-7; 7 bases match TRBD1. V lost 0 bases and J lost 4; bases outside the gene matches: 6. Per germline, CDR1 MNHNY and CDR2 SVGAGI (reference sequence). The CDR3 is made up of 15 amino acids. The CDR3 sequence is CASSYSGGVRYEQYF. The CDR3 DNA follows: TGTGCCAGCAGTTACTCAGGGGGCGTACGGTACGAGCAGTACTTC.

This clonotype is judged medium-sized. The V gene is TRBV5-1, the J gene TRBJ2-7; tentatively, D is TRBD1 or TRBD2 (5 bases each). CDR3 length: 17 amino acids. Germline values: CDR1 SGHRS, CDR2 YFSETQ. V was pared by 1 base and J by 0 bases, with 17 bases between. The chain's CDR3 is CASSLKVGVGGSYEQYF. The CDR3 nucleotides are TGCGCCAGCAGCTTGAAAGTCGGTGTTGGGGGCTCCTACGAGCAGTACTTC. The whole variable domain, remainder taken from reference TRBV5-1 and TRBJ2-7, is KAGVTQTPRYLIKTRGQQVTLSCSPISGHRSVSWYQQTPGQGLQFLFEYFSETQRNKGNFPGRFSGRQFSNSRSEMNVSTLELGDSALYLCASSLKVGVGGSYEQYFGPGTRLTVT.

This chain uses TRBV7-6 with TRBJ1-4; no clear D. CDR1 is SGHVS and CDR2 is FNYEAQ in the germline V gene. V was shortened by 4 bases and J by 3 bases, with 12 bases between the two germline ends. The CDR3 sequence is 15 residues long. This CDR3 reads CASSSTTGPNEKLFF. Here the CDR3 DNA reads TGTGCCAGCAGCTCAACGACCGGACCTAATGAAAAACTGTTTTTT.

This clonotype was seen at least ten times. The rearrangement links TRBV11-3 to TRBJ2-3, with TRBD1 as a possible D gene (5 bases). The V and J ends lost 1 base and 2 bases respectively, with 7 bases between them. The CDR3 contains 14 residues. Germline-derived CDR1 and CDR2 are SGHNT and YENEEA. CDR3 amino acids: CASSLAGSTDTQYF. The CDR3 coding sequence is TGTGCCAGCAGCTTAGCAGGGTCCACAGATACGCAGTATTTT.

This chain connects TRBV10-3 to TRBJ2-1, with TRBD2 matching 10 bases. The J call may be faulty, since TRBJ2-5 better matches the DNA end. Germline lookup yields CDR1 ENHRY and CDR2 SYGVKD. The CDR3 consists of 16 residues. The CDR3, as DNA: TGTGCCATCAGTGTCCTTTGGACTAGCGGCCAAGAGACCCAGTACTTC. Translating it yields CAISVLWTSGQETQYF.

In its sample, this clonotype was seen many times. The V gene is TRBV9, the J gene TRBJ2-1, with TRBD2 identical over 11 bases. The CDR3 runs to 18 residues. V shed 5 bases, J shed 4 bases, and the junction held 14 bases outside the gene matches. Germline lookup yields CDR1 SGDLS and CDR2 YYNGEE. CDR3 DNA: TGTGCCAGCAGTGATCCACTCACTAGCGGGAGACCTTACAATGAGCAGTTCTTC. It specifies CASSDPLTSGRPYNEQFF.

The chain employs TRBV7-6 and TRBJ2-5, with 9 bases matching TRBD1. The CDR3 has 16 residues. V lost 2 bases and J lost 5; bases outside the gene matches: 9. Germline V gene lookup returns CDR1 SGHVS and CDR2 FNYEAQ. This CDR3 is CASSLQGTGTLETQYF. CDR3 bases: TGTGCCAGCAGCTTACAGGGGACAGGGACCTTGGAGACCCAGTACTTC.